The present T cell receptor (beta chain) was sequenced within a study of T cell repertoires in cytomegalovirus infection. Across the whole study: Signatures in public TCR beta sequences pointed to both CMV infection and matching HLA type. Study-wide findings and caveats: Dominant in the ex vivo response were TCR beta clonotypes restricted by HLA-C and specific for CMV. Based on cumulative public TCR beta family frequency, carriers of CMV plus the relevant HLA were identified.

MiXCR was run by TCRdb on the reads, yielding one entry per CDR3 protein. The profile shows 150,000 to 200,000 distinct CDR3 sequences, roughly 19% of them singletons. Per the germline V gene, CDR1 is LGHNT and CDR2 is FRNRAP. The CDR3 extends over 14 amino acids. V lost 6 bases and J lost 3, with 14 bases in between. A few counts support this clonotype. Its target is not known. The chain is built from TRBV12-5 and TRBJ1-2; unclear D gene. This TCR was sampled from a human donor in good health (CMV status not recorded). Some clones in this sample may be carry-over from other donors' samples. Sequencing used PBMCs. The CDR3: CASGLPAGDYGYTF. Here the CDR3 DNA reads TGTGCTAGTGGACTTCCGGCGGGTGACTATGGCTACACCTTC.